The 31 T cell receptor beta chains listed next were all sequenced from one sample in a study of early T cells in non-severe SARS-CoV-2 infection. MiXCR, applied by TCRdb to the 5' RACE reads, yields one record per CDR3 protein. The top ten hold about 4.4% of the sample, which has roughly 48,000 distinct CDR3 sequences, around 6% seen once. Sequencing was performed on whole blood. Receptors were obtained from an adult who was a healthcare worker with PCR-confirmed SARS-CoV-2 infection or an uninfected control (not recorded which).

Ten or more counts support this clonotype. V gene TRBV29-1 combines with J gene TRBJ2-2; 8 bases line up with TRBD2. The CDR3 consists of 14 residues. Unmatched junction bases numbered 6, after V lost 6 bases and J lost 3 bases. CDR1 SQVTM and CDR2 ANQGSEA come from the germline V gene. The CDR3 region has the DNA TGCAGCGTGTCTTCCGGGAGGGACACCGGGGAGCTGTTTTTT. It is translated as CSVSSGRDTGELFF.

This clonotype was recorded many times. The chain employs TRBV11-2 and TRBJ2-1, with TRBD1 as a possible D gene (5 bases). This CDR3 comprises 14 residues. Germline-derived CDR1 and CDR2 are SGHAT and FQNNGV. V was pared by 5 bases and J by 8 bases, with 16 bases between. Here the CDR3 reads CASSRQAGSHEQFF. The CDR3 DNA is TGTGCCAGCAGCCGCCAAGCAGGGTCCCATGAGCAGTTCTTC. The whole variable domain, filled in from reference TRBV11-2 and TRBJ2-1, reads EAGVAQSPRYKIIEKRQSVAFWCNPISGHATLYWYQQILGQGPKLLIQFQNNGVVDDSQLPKDRFSAERLKGVDSTLKIQPAKLEDSAVYLCASSRQAGSHEQFFGPGTRLTVL.

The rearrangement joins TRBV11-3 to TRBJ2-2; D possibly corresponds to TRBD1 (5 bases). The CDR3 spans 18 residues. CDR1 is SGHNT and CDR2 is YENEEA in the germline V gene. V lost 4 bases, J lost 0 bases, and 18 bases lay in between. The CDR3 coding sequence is TGTGCCAGCAGCTGGACAAACAGGTGGAATCCGAACACCGGGGAGCTGTTTTTT. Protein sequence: CASSWTNRWNPNTGELFF. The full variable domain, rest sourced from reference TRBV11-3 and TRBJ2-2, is EAGVVQSPRYKIIEKKQPVAFWCNPISGHNTLYWYLQNLGQGPELLIRYENEEAVDDSQLPKDRFSAERLKGVDSTLKIQPAELGDSAVYLCASSWTNRWNPNTGELFFGEGSRLTVL.

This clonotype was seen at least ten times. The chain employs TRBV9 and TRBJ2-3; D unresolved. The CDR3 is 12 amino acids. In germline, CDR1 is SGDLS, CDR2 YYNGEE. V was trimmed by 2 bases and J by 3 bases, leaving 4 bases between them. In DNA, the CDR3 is TGTGCCAGCAGCGTTAGTACAGATACGCAGTATTTT. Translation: CASSVSTDTQYF. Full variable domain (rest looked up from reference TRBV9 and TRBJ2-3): DSGVTQTPKHLITATGQRVTLRCSPRSGDLSVYWYQQSLDQGLQFLIQYYNGEERAKGNILERFSAQQFPDLHSELNLSSLELGDSALYFCASSVSTDTQYFGPGTRLTVL.

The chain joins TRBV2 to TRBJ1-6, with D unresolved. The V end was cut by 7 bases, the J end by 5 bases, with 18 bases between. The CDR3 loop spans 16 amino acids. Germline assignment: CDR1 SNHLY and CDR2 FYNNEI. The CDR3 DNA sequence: TGTGCCAGCACCCTCGACCCCGGGAGTAATAATTCACCCCTCCACTTT. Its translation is CASTLDPGSNNSPLHF.

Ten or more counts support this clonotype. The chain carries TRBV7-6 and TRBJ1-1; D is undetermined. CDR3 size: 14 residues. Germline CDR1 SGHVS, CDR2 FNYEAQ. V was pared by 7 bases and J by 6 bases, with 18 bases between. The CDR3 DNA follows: TGTGCCAGCACCCTAGAGCGGGAGGGCGCTGAAGCTTTCTTT. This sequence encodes CASTLEREGAEAFF. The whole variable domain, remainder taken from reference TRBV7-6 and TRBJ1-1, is GAGVSQSPRYKVTKRGQDVALRCDPISGHVSLYWYRQALGQGPEFLTYFNYEAQQDKSGLPNDRFSAERPEGSISTLTIQRTEQRDSAMYRCASTLEREGAEAFFGQGTRLTVV.

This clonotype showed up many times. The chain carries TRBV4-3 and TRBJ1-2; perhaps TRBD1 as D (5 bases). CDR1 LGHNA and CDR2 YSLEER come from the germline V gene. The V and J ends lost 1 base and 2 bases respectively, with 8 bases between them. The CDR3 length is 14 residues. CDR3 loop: CASSQVAGNYGYTF. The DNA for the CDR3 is TGCGCCAGCAGCCAAGTGGCAGGGAACTATGGCTACACCTTC.

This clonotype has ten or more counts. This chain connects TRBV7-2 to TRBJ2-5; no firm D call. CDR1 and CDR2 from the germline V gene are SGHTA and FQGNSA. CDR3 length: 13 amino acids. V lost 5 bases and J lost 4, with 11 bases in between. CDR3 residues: CASSRGLVETQYF. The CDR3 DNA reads TGTGCCAGCAGCCGTGGTTTAGTAGAGACCCAGTACTTC.

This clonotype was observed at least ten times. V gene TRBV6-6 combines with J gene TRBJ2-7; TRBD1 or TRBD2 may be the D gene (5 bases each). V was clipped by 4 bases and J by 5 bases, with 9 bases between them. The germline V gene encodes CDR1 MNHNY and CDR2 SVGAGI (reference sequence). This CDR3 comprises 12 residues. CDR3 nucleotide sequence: TGTGCCAGCAGTTGGGGGAAAGACGAGCAGTACTTC. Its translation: CASSWGKDEQYF.

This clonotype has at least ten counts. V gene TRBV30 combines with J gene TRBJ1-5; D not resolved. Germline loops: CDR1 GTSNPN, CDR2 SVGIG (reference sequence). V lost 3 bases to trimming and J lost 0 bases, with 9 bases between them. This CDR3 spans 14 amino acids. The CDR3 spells CAWSPKPSNQPQHF. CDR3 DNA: TGTGCCTGGAGCCCCAAACCTAGCAATCAGCCCCAGCATTTT.

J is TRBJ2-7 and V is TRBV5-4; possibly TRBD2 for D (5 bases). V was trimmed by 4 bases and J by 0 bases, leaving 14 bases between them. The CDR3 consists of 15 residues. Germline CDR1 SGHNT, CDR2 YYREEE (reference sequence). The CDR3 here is CASSPSWQSSYEQYF. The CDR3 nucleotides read TGTGCCAGCAGCCCTAGCTGGCAGAGCTCCTACGAGCAGTACTTC.

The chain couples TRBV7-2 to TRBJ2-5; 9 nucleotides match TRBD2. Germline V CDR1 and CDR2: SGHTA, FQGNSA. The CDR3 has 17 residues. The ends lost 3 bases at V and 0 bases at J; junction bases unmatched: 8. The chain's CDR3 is CASSLSSGGFYQETQYF. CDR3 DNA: TGTGCCAGCAGCTTGAGTAGCGGGGGTTTCTACCAAGAGACCCAGTACTTC.

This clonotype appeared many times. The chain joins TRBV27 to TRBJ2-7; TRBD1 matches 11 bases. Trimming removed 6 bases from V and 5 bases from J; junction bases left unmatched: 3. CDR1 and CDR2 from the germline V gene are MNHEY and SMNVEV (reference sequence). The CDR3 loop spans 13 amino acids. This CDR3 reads CASSWTGGNEQYF. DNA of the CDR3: TGTGCCAGCAGCTGGACAGGGGGCAACGAGCAGTACTTC.

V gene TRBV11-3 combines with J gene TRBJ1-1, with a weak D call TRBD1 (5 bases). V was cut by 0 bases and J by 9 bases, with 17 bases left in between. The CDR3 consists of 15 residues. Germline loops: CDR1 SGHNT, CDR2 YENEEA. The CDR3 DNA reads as TGTGCCAGCAGCTTAGATTCATCGGCGCGACAGAAAGCTTTCTTT. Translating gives CASSLDSSARQKAFF.

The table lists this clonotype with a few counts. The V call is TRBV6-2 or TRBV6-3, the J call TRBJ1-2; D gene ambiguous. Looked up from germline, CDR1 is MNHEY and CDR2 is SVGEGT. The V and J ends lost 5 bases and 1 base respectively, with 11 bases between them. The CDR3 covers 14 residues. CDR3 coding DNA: TGTGCCAGCAGTAACGCCATGAGTAACTATGGCTACACCTTC. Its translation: CASSNAMSNYGYTF.

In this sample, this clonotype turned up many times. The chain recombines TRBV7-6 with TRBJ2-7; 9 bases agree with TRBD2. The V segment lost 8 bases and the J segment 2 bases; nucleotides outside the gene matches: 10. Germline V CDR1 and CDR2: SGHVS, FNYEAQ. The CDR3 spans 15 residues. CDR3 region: CASSGAASGAYEQYF. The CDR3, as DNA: TGTGCCAGCTCCGGGGCCGCTAGCGGGGCCTACGAGCAGTACTTC.

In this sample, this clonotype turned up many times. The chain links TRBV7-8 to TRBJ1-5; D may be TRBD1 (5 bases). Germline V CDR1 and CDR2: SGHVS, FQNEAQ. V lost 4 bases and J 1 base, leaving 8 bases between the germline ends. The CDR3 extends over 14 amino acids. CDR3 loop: CASSSGHSNQPQHF. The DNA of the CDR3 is TGTGCCAGCAGCTCAGGACACAGCAATCAGCCCCAGCATTTT. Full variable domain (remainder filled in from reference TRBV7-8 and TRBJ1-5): GAGVSQSPRYKVAKRGQDVALRCDPISGHVSLFWYQQALGQGPEFLTYFQNEAQLDKSGLPSDRFFAERPEGSVSTLKIQRTQQEDSAVYLCASSSGHSNQPQHFGDGTRLSIL.

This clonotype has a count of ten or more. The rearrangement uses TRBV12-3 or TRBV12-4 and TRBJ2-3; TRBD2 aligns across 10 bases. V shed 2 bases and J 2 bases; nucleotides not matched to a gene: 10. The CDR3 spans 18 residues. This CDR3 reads CASSLKRGGVLVTDTQYF. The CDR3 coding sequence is TGTGCCAGCAGTTTAAAGCGGGGGGGCGTCCTGGTCACAGATACGCAGTATTTT.

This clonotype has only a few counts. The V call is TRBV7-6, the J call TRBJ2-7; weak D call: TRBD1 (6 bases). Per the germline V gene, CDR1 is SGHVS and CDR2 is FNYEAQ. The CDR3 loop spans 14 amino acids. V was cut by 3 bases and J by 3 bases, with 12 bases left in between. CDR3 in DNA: TGTGCCAGCAGCTTCGGGACACGTAGCTACGAGCAGTACTTC. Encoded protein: CASSFGTRSYEQYF.

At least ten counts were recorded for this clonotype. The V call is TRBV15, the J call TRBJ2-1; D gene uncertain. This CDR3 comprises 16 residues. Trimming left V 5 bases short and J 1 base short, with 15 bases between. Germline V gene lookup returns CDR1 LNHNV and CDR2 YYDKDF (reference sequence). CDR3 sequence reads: CATSRPGGSSYNEQFF. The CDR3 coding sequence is TGTGCCACCAGCCGGCCGGGTGGGTCATCCTACAATGAGCAGTTCTTC.

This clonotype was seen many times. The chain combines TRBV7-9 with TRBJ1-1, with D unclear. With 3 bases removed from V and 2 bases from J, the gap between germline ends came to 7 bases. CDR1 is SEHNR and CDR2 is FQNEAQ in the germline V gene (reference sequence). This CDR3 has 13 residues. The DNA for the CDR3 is TGTGCCAGCAGCTTCGACGGAAACACTGAAGCTTTCTTT. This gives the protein CASSFDGNTEAFF.

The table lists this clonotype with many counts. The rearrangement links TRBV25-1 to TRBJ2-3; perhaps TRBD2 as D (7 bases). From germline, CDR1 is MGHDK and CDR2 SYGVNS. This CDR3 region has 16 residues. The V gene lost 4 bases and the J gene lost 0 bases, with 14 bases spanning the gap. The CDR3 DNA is TGTGCCAGCAGTGCAGGGGCGGGGGCTAGCACAGATACGCAGTATTTT. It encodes CASSAGAGASTDTQYF.

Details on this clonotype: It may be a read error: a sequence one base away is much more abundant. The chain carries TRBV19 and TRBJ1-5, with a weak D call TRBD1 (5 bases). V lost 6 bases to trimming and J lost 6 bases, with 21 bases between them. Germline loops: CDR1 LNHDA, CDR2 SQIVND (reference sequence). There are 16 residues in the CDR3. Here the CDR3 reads CASSPLHTGVVQPQHF. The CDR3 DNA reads TGTGCCAGTAGCCCCCTACATACGGGGGTAGTTCAGCCCCAGCATTTT.

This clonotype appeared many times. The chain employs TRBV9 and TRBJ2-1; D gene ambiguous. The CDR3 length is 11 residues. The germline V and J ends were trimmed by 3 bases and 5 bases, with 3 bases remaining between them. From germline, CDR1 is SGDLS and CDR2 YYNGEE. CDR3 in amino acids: CASSGNNEQFF. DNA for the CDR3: TGTGCCAGCAGCGGAAACAATGAGCAGTTCTTC.

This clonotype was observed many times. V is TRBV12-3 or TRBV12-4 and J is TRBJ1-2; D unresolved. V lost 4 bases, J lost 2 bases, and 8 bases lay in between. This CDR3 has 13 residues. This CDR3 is CASSSGVNYGYTF. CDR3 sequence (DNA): TGTGCCAGCAGTTCCGGGGTGAACTATGGCTACACCTTC.

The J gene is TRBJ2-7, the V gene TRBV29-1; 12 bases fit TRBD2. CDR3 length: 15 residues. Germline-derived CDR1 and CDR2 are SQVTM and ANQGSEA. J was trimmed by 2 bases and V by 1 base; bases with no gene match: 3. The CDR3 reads CSVEGLAGGTYEQYF. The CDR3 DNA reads TGCAGCGTTGAAGGGCTAGCGGGAGGGACCTACGAGCAGTACTTC.

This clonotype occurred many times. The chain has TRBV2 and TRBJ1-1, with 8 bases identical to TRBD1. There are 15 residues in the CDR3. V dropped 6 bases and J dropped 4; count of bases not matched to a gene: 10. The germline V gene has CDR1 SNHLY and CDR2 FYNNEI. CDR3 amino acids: CASRAAGGEITEAFF. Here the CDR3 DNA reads TGTGCCAGCAGAGCCGCAGGGGGCGAAATCACTGAAGCTTTCTTT.

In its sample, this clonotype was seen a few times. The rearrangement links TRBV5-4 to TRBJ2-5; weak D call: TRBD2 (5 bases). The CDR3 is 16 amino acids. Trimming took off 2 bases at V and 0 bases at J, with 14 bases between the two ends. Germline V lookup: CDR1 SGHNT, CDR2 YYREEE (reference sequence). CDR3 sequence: CASSFYQRLYQETQYF. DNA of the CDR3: TGTGCCAGCAGCTTCTACCAGCGGCTGTACCAAGAGACCCAGTACTTC.

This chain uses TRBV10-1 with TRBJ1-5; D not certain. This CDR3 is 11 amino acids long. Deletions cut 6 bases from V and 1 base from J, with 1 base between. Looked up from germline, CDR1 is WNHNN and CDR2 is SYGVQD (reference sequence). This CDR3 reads CASRSNQPQHF. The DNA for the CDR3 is TGCGCCAGCAGGAGCAATCAGCCCCAGCATTTT.

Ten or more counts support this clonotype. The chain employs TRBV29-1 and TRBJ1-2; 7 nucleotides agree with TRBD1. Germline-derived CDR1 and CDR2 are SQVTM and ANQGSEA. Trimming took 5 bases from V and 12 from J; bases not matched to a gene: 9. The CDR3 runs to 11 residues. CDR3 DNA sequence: TGCAGCGTTCGAGGGGGCGCGGGGGACACCTTC. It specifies CSVRGGAGDTF.

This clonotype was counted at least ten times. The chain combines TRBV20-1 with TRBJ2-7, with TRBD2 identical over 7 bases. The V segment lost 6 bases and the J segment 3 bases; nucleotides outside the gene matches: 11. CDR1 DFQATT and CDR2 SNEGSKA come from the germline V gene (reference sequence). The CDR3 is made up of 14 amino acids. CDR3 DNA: TGCAGTGCCCCATCCCAGCGGGGTCTCTACGAGCAGTACTTC. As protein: CSAPSQRGLYEQYF.